This TCR beta chain stems from a study of T-cell reconstitution after alpha-beta-depleted transplantation in children. A word on this clonotype: What it binds is unknown.

A library of TCRbeta sequences, prepared with unique molecular identifiers, was generated. TCRdb used MiXCR to reprocess the PCR reads, holding one entry per CDR3 protein. The repertoire holds some 440,000 distinct CDR3 sequences, with around 15% as singletons. Study conclusions and caveats: Surviving recipient T cells and thymic progenitors produced the high day-60 TCRbeta diversity seen in some patients. Reports say that about two months after transplant, the alpha-beta T cells came out of several hundred graft clones that had expanded. Newly generated T cells supplied most T-cell counts and diversity one year post-transplant.

The CDR3 sequence is 14 residues long. With 3 bases removed from V and 6 bases from J, the gap between germline ends came to 15 bases. V is TRBV12-3 or TRBV12-4 and J is TRBJ2-7; D not certain. This clonotype was sampled from a boy younger than two who had a stem cell transplant for Wiskott-Aldrich syndrome, so the T cells may come from the graft donor. The sequences come from PBMCs, mostly from graft donor cells, collected 360 days after TCRalphabeta/CD19-depleted stem cell transplant. CDR3 coding DNA: TGTGCCAGCAGTTTGGGCCGAAGGGTCGGCGAGCAGTACTTC. It encodes CASSLGRRVGEQYF.